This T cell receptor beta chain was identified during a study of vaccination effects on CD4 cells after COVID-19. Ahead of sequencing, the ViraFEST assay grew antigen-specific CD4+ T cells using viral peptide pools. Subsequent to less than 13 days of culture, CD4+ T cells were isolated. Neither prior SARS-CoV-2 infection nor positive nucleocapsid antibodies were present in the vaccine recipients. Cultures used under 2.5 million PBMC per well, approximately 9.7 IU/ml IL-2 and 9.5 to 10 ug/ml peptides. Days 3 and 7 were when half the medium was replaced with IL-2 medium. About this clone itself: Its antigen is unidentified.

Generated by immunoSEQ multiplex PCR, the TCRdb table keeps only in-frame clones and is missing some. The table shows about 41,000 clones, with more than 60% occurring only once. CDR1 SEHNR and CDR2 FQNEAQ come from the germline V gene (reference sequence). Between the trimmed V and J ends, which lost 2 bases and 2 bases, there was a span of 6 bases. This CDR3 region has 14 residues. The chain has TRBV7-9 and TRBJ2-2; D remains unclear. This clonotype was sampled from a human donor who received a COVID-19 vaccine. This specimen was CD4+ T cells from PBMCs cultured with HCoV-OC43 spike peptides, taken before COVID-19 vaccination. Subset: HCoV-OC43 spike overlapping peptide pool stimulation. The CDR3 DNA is TGTGCCAGCAGCTTATATAGCAACACCGGGGAGCTGTTTTTT. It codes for CASSLYSNTGELFF.